The 29 T cell receptor beta chains reported below all come from one sample, sequenced in a study of long-term antiretroviral therapy in people with HIV. The assay used was immunoSEQ (version v3.0), run at survey level. The data were produced by immunoSEQ multiplex PCR, yet TCRdb's version contains in-frame clones alone and is incomplete. The sample contains over 30,000 clones, approximately 89% of which appear only once. This specimen was unsorted PBMCs, taken 3.1 years after starting antiretroviral therapy. These receptor sequences come from a woman in her 50s with HIV.

The chain uses TRBV11-2 and TRBJ1-2; perhaps TRBD1 as D (5 bases). The V end was cut by 1 base, the J end by 3 bases, with 6 bases between. The CDR3 is 13 amino acids. Germline V gives CDR1 SGHAT, CDR2 FQNNGV. The CDR3 reads CASSLGGYYGYTF. DNA of the CDR3: TGTGCCAGCAGCTTAGGGGGGTACTATGGCTACACCTTC.

The chain recombines TRBV7-2 with TRBJ1-6, with D unresolved. Germline assignment: CDR1 SGHTA and CDR2 FQGNSA. This CDR3 is 15 amino acids long. V dropped 4 bases and J dropped 5 bases, with 12 bases sitting between them. The CDR3 DNA sequence: TGTGCCAGCAGCTCCCTAGGAGGAGATAATTCACCCCTCCACTTT. This gives the protein CASSSLGGDNSPLHF.

This clone was detected only a few times. The chain employs TRBV2 and TRBJ1-2; D possibly corresponds to TRBD1 (5 bases). The V end was cut by 7 bases, the J end by 8 bases, with 14 bases between. Germline V lookup: CDR1 SNHLY, CDR2 FYNNEI. This CDR3 is 12 amino acids long. This CDR3 reads CASTRERGGYTF. The CDR3 nucleotides are TGTGCCAGCACCAGGGAACGAGGCGGCTACACCTTC.

The chain combines TRBV5-4 with TRBJ2-2; no firm D call. The germline V gene has CDR1 SGHNT and CDR2 YYREEE (reference sequence). The CDR3 sequence is 14 residues long. The ends were cut back, 0 bases at V and 2 bases at J, with 5 bases in the middle. The CDR3 protein is CASSLAHNTGELFF. The CDR3, as DNA: TGTGCCAGCAGCTTGGCACATAACACCGGGGAGCTGTTTTTT.

The chain uses TRBV7-3 and TRBJ2-1; D perhaps matches TRBD2 (5 bases). V was trimmed by 5 bases and J by 4 bases, leaving 9 bases between them. The CDR3 consists of 13 residues. Germline values: CDR1 SGHTA, CDR2 FQGTGA. The CDR3 bases are TGTGCCAGCAGCCGGGGTATATACAATGAGCAGTTCTTC. It is translated as CASSRGIYNEQFF.

The chain links TRBV7-2 to TRBJ2-7, with D uncertain. Trimming took off 1 base at V and 5 bases at J, with 6 bases between the two ends. Germline CDR1 and CDR2: SGHTA and FQGNSA. There are 12 residues in the CDR3. In DNA, the CDR3 is TGTGCCAGCAGCTTAGAGGGCCACGAGCAGTACTTC. It is translated as CASSLEGHEQYF. The whole variable domain, filled in from reference TRBV7-2 and TRBJ2-7, reads GAGVSQSPSNKVTEKGKDVELRCDPISGHTALYWYRQSLGQGLEFLIYFQGNSAPDKSGLPSDRFSAERTGGSVSTLTIQRTQQEDSAVYLCASSLEGHEQYFGPGTRLTVT.

The CDR3 DNA follows: TGTGCCAGCAGCTACCCAGCCGTTAATGAAAAACTGTTTTTT. It specifies CASSYPAVNEKLFF. This chain links TRBV7-3 with TRBJ1-4; D uncertain. CDR1 and CDR2 from the germline V gene are SGHTA and FQGTGA. Trimming shortened V by 4 bases and J by 4 bases, and 10 bases separated the two germline ends. The CDR3 length is 14 residues.

This clone showed up just a few times. The chain carries TRBV27 and TRBJ2-1; a weak D match, TRBD1 (7 bases). The length of the CDR3 is 13 residues. Trimming pared 3 bases from V and 9 bases from J, leaving 12 bases between. The germline V gene encodes CDR1 MNHEY and CDR2 SMNVEV (reference sequence). In DNA form, the CDR3 reads TGTGCCAGCAGTTTGGGCAGGGGGGCTGAGCAGTTCTTC. It specifies CASSLGRGAEQFF.

The chain uses TRBV2 and TRBJ1-4; a possible D gene is TRBD1 (5 bases). CDR1 SNHLY and CDR2 FYNNEI come from the germline V gene. The CDR3 extends over 14 amino acids. The V end was cut by 1 base, the J end by 8 bases, with 11 bases between. In DNA, the CDR3 is TGTGCCAGCAGTGAAGGGACGAGGGGCGAAAAACTGTTTTTT. Translation gives CASSEGTRGEKLFF.

In its sample, this clone was seen once. This rearrangement joins TRBV2 to TRBJ2-7; D not resolved. Germline CDR1 SNHLY, CDR2 FYNNEI. The ends were cut back, 0 bases at V and 4 bases at J, with 7 bases in the middle. The CDR3 extends over 13 amino acids. This CDR3 is CASSEASPYEQYF. The CDR3 region has the DNA TGTGCCAGCAGTGAAGCATCTCCGTACGAGCAGTACTTC. The complete variable domain, with remaining parts taken from reference TRBV2 and TRBJ2-7, reads EPEVTQTPSHQVTQMGQEVILRCVPISNHLYFYWYRQILGQKVEFLVSFYNNEISEKSEIFDDQFSVERPDGSNFTLKIRSTKLEDSAMYFCASSEASPYEQYFGPGTRLTVT.

The chain links TRBV25-1 to TRBJ2-5, with 8 bases lining up with TRBD1. Germline V gene sequence: CDR1 MGHDK, CDR2 SYGVNS. V was pared by 8 bases and J by 5 bases, with 13 bases of the junction left unmatched. The CDR3 contains 15 residues. The CDR3 reads CASATENRGWETQYF. As DNA, the CDR3 is TGTGCCAGCGCGACCGAGAACAGGGGGTGGGAGACCCAGTACTTC.

The chain recombines TRBV19 with TRBJ1-2; possibly TRBD1 for D (6 bases). In germline, CDR1 is LNHDA, CDR2 SQIVND (reference sequence). The CDR3 length is 14 residues. The V and J ends lost 3 bases and 2 bases respectively, with 10 bases between them. CDR3 sequence: CASSIDRKNYGYTF. The CDR3 bases are TGTGCCAGTAGTATCGACAGGAAGAACTATGGCTACACCTTC.

The gene calls are TRBV11-3 and TRBJ1-1, with D uncertain. This CDR3 spans 9 amino acids. CDR1 and CDR2 (germline): SGHNT, YENEEA. Trimming removed 10 bases at V and 6 bases at J, with 6 bases between. The CDR3 loop is CATQAEAFF. CDR3 nucleotide sequence: TGTGCCACGCAGGCTGAAGCTTTCTTT.

The gene calls are TRBV2 and TRBJ2-2; weak D call: TRBD1 (6 bases). Germline CDR1 reads SNHLY; CDR2 reads FYNNEI. The CDR3 is 14 residues long. Trimming removed 9 bases at V and 6 bases at J, with 17 bases between. This CDR3 is CASQAGERAGELFF. The CDR3 nucleotides read TGTGCCAGTCAAGCAGGGGAACGGGCCGGGGAGCTGTTTTTT.

The chain links TRBV6-5 to TRBJ2-1; TRBD2 agrees at 9 bases. Germline CDR1 is MNHEY and CDR2 is SVGAGI. With 6 bases clipped from V and 9 bases from J, the junction kept 9 bases outside the gene matches. The CDR3 is 14 residues long. The CDR3 region has the DNA TGTGCCAGCAGAACGGGACTAGCTATGGTTGAGCAGTTCTTC. Encoded protein: CASRTGLAMVEQFF.

The chain combines TRBV6-5 with TRBJ1-1; D unresolved. The V end was cut by 4 bases, the J end by 1 base, with 13 bases between. Germline V gives CDR1 MNHEY, CDR2 SVGAGI. This CDR3 has 15 amino acids. Written as DNA, the CDR3 is TGTGCCAGCAGTTCCGGGATAGGCTCGAACACTGAAGCTTTCTTT. It yields the protein CASSSGIGSNTEAFF.

J is TRBJ2-7 and V is TRBV7-3, with a possible D match to TRBD1 (5 bases). CDR1 SGHTA and CDR2 FQGTGA come from the germline V gene. The V end lost 0 bases, the J end lost 0 bases, and 18 bases lay between the germline ends. The CDR3 runs to 18 residues. CDR3 nucleotides: TGTGCCAGCAGCTTAACGTCGTTAACAGGCGTTAGCTCCTACGAGCAGTACTTC. This gives the protein CASSLTSLTGVSSYEQYF.

CDR3 nucleotide sequence: TGTGCCAGCAGGGACACAGGGGCTTTGAACACTGAAGCTTTCTTT. Amino acids: CASRDTGALNTEAFF. The chain carries TRBV2 and TRBJ1-1, with TRBD1 matching 7 bases. The trim removed 6 bases at V and 0 bases at J, leaving 7 bases unmatched. The CDR3 runs to 15 residues. The V gene's germline CDR1 is SNHLY and CDR2 FYNNEI.

The rearrangement links TRBV5-1 to TRBJ1-1, with 10 positions matching TRBD1. The CDR3 runs 15 residues. The junction had 5 bases not matched to a gene; V was cut back by 0 bases and J by 6 bases. Germline CDR1 SGHRS, CDR2 YFSETQ. The DNA for the CDR3 is TGCGCCAGCAGCTTGGGGGACAGGGGAATCGCTGAAGCTTTCTTT. This translates into CASSLGDRGIAEAFF. Using reference TRBV5-1 and TRBJ1-1 for the parts outside the CDR3, the full variable domain is KAGVTQTPRYLIKTRGQQVTLSCSPISGHRSVSWYQQTPGQGLQFLFEYFSETQRNKGNFPGRFSGRQFSNSRSEMNVSTLELGDSALYLCASSLGDRGIAEAFFGQGTRLTVV.

The gene calls are TRBV19 and TRBJ1-2, with 9 positions matching TRBD1. Germline V CDR1 and CDR2: LNHDA, SQIVND (reference sequence). This CDR3 contains 15 residues. After removal of 6 bases from V and 4 bases from J, the junction contained 9 bases not matched to a gene. Written as DNA, the CDR3 is TGTGCCAGTAGCCAGTCACAGGGGGCCTCCTATGGCTACACCTTC. Amino acid sequence: CASSQSQGASYGYTF.

The rearrangement uses TRBV5-4 and TRBJ1-3; maybe TRBD1 (5 bases). CDR3 length: 15 residues. V dropped 3 bases and J dropped 0 bases, with 10 bases sitting between them. Germline V gene sequence: CDR1 SGHNT, CDR2 YYREEE (reference sequence). CDR3 bases: TGTGCCAGCAGCTCTTCAGGGAACTCTGGAAACACCATATATTTT. Encoded protein: CASSSSGNSGNTIYF.

This chain links TRBV7-2 with TRBJ1-3; D may be TRBD1 (5 bases). Trimming took 4 bases from V and 5 from J, leaving 12 bases between them. Germline V gives CDR1 SGHTA, CDR2 FQGNSA. This CDR3 comprises 14 residues. CDR3 protein: CASSSGTGRNTIYF. CDR3 nucleotides: TGTGCCAGCAGCTCCGGGACGGGAAGAAACACCATATATTTT. Full variable domain (outside the CDR3, taken from reference TRBV7-2 and TRBJ1-3): GAGVSQSPSNKVTEKGKDVELRCDPISGHTALYWYRQSLGQGLEFLIYFQGNSAPDKSGLPSDRFSAERTGGSVSTLTIQRTQQEDSAVYLCASSSGTGRNTIYFGEGSWLTVV.

The genes are TRBV5-8 and TRBJ2-6; D remains unclear. The germline V gene has CDR1 SGHTS and CDR2 YDEGEE. Between the trimmed V and J ends, which lost 7 bases and 1 base, there was a span of 9 bases. CDR3 length: 14 amino acids. The CDR3: CASAWGSGANVLTF. In nucleotides, the CDR3 is TGTGCCAGCGCCTGGGGATCTGGGGCCAACGTCCTGACTTTC. Looking up the rest from reference TRBV5-8 and TRBJ2-6 gives the full variable domain: EAGVTQSPTHLIKTRGQQATLRCSPISGHTSVYWYQQALGLGLQFLLWYDEGEERNRGNFPPRFSGRQFPNYSSELNVNALELEDSALYLCASAWGSGANVLTFGAGSRLTVL.

This chain uses TRBV2 with TRBJ1-4; D may be TRBD1 (6 bases). CDR3 size: 14 residues. Trimming cost V 5 bases and J 0 bases, with 7 bases left between them. Germline V gives CDR1 SNHLY, CDR2 FYNNEI. CDR3 loop: CASSQGSTNEKLFF. The CDR3 DNA follows: TGTGCCAGCAGTCAGGGGTCAACTAATGAAAAACTGTTTTTT.

The rearrangement links TRBV29-1 to TRBJ2-3; D remains unclear. Germline CDR1 SQVTM, CDR2 ANQGSEA. Trimming pared 1 base from V and 6 bases from J, leaving 5 bases between. The CDR3 sequence is 11 residues long. The CDR3 loop reads CSVEGRDTQYF. CDR3 bases: TGCAGCGTTGAAGGGCGGGATACGCAGTATTTT.

V is TRBV4-3 and J is TRBJ1-6; D call uncertain. The CDR3 has 16 amino acids. Germline loops: CDR1 LGHNA, CDR2 YSLEER. With 1 base removed from V and 0 bases from J, the gap between germline ends came to 7 bases. CDR3: CASSQAYNSYNSPLHF. The DNA of the CDR3 is TGCGCCAGCAGCCAAGCATATAACTCCTATAATTCACCCCTCCACTTT.

The chain links TRBV10-3 to TRBJ2-3; the D gene is possibly TRBD2 (6 bases). The CDR3 has 13 residues. The germline V gene has CDR1 ENHRY and CDR2 SYGVKD. Trimming cost V 10 bases and J 4 bases, with 15 bases left between them. CDR3 DNA: TGTGCCACCAGGACCGGAGGGGCAGATACGCAGTATTTT. This gives the protein CATRTGGADTQYF.

The chain combines TRBV2 with TRBJ1-4; 8 nucleotides align to TRBD1. Losses at the gene ends were 6 bases for V and 7 bases for J; bases not matched to a gene: 7. The CDR3 sequence is 14 residues long. Germline V gives CDR1 SNHLY, CDR2 FYNNEI. This CDR3 is CASRDRGAGEKLFF. In DNA, the CDR3 is TGTGCCAGCAGAGACAGGGGCGCGGGTGAAAAACTGTTTTTT.

The chain has TRBV9 and TRBJ2-5; D perhaps matches TRBD1 (5 bases). Germline CDR1 SGDLS, CDR2 YYNGEE. The CDR3 is 14 amino acids. V gave up 3 bases and J gave up 1 base, with 10 bases separating them. CDR3 residues: CASSATASQETQYF. As DNA, the CDR3 is TGTGCCAGCAGCGCGACAGCTTCCCAAGAGACCCAGTACTTC.